These 26 T cell receptor beta chains share one sample of origin, sequenced in a study of shared clonotypes between healthy human individuals. The method was immunoSEQ multiplex PCR; TCRdb's version includes in-frame clones alone and lacks a portion of them. Of 2 million to 3 million clones detected, around 90% appear once; the ten largest clones hold roughly 0.13%. The specimen sequenced was naive CD4+ T cells sorted from blood. Subset here: CD45RA+ positively selected. Source of these receptors: a man between 18 and 35 years old in good health.

This chain joins TRBV2 and TRBJ2-7, with 8 bases fitting TRBD2. J gave up 1 base and V 7 bases, and 6 bases lay outside the gene matches. CDR3 length: 14 residues. CDR1 and CDR2 from the germline V gene are SNHLY and FYNNEI. In DNA form, the CDR3 reads TGTGCCAGCATGGCGGGGGGAGGGTCCTACGAGCAGTACTTC. Encoded protein: CASMAGGGSYEQYF.

The chain links TRBV30 to TRBJ2-2, with D unresolved. Trimming pared 0 bases from V and 4 bases from J, leaving 6 bases between. Germline assignment: CDR1 GTSNPN and CDR2 SVGIG (reference sequence). The CDR3 spans 13 residues. CDR3 in DNA: TGTGCCTGGAGTGTAACCAGCACCGGGGAGCTGTTTTTT. Amino acid sequence: CAWSVTSTGELFF.

The rearrangement links TRBV19 to TRBJ2-4; the D call may be TRBD1 or TRBD2 (5 bases each). V was trimmed by 7 bases and J by 7 bases, leaving 17 bases between them. Germline V gene data show CDR1 as LNHDA and CDR2 as SQIVND (reference sequence). This CDR3 spans 14 amino acids. Written as DNA, the CDR3 is TGTGCCAGTAACCCTATAACGGGACGGAACATTCAGTACTTC. The encoded protein is CASNPITGRNIQYF.

V and J are TRBV9 and TRBJ2-7; D may be TRBD2 (5 bases). CDR3 length: 16 amino acids. Germline V gene lookup returns CDR1 SGDLS and CDR2 YYNGEE. V was trimmed by 6 bases and J by 6 bases, leaving 25 bases between them. CDR3 residues: CASTTPRLIGPPEQYF. DNA of the CDR3: TGTGCCAGCACCACCCCTCGACTAATTGGTCCCCCCGAGCAGTACTTC.

Only one count was recorded for this clone. CDR3 sequence: CASSYSWSYEQYF. CDR3 in DNA: TGTGCCAGCAGTTACTCGTGGAGCTACGAGCAGTACTTC. The chain uses TRBV6-6 and TRBJ2-7, with D hard to call. Trimming pared 0 bases from V and 3 bases from J, leaving 6 bases between. The germline V gene encodes CDR1 MNHNY and CDR2 SVGAGI (reference sequence). The CDR3 contains 13 residues.

The rearrangement uses TRBV28 and TRBJ1-5; a possible D gene is TRBD1 (5 bases). The germline V gene has CDR1 MDHEN and CDR2 SYDVKM. The length of the CDR3 is 13 residues. The V gene lost 10 bases and the J gene lost 5 bases, with 15 bases spanning the gap. For the CDR3, the DNA is TGTGCCACCACGGACATCAAGGATCAGCCCCAGCATTTT. Protein: CATTDIKDQPQHF.

This chain links TRBV12-5 with TRBJ2-6, with 12 nucleotides matching TRBD1. Germline CDR1 LGHNT, CDR2 FRNRAP. The CDR3 contains 21 residues. The V segment lost 6 bases and the J segment 0 bases; nucleotides outside the gene matches: 15. The DNA of the CDR3 is TGTGCTAGTGGCCCCGGGACAGGGGGCGTTAATTTATACTCTGGGGCCAACGTCCTGACTTTC. Residues: CASGPGTGGVNLYSGANVLTF. The full variable domain, completed using reference TRBV12-5 and TRBJ2-6, is DARVTQTPRHKVTEMGQEVTMRCQPILGHNTVFWYRQTMMQGLELLAYFRNRAPLDDSGMPKDRFSAEMPDATLATLKIQPSEPRDSAVYFCASGPGTGGVNLYSGANVLTFGAGSRLTVL.

The chain carries TRBV10-3 and TRBJ2-1; D gene uncertain. The CDR3 is 14 amino acids. From germline, CDR1 is ENHRY and CDR2 SYGVKD. With 10 bases removed from V and 7 bases from J, the gap between germline ends came to 20 bases. This CDR3 reads CATTPLRPGNEQFF. The DNA of the CDR3 is TGTGCCACCACCCCGCTAAGACCGGGTAATGAGCAGTTCTTC.

J is TRBJ1-6 and V is TRBV11-2; D gene uncertain. This CDR3 is 16 amino acids long. Germline CDR1 and CDR2: SGHAT and FQNNGV. The V end lost 0 bases, the J end lost 8 bases, and 14 bases lay between the germline ends. CDR3 coding DNA: TGTGCCAGCAGCTTAGAGGGGTCCTCTCGTCATTCACCCCTCCACTTT. Translating gives CASSLEGSSRHSPLHF.

This clone appeared a single time. The rearrangement links TRBV7-9 to TRBJ2-1; 11 bases are shared with TRBD2. This CDR3 is built from 17 residues. Germline V CDR1 and CDR2: SEHNR, FQNEAQ (reference sequence). Trimming removed 4 bases from V and 4 bases from J; junction bases left unmatched: 9. This CDR3 is CASSSVAGGPSYNEQFF. CDR3 nucleotide sequence: TGTGCCAGCAGCTCTGTAGCGGGGGGGCCTTCTTACAATGAGCAGTTCTTC.

V gene TRBV10-2 combines with J gene TRBJ2-7, with D perhaps TRBD1 or TRBD2 (5 bases each). The CDR3 has 15 residues. Germline V gene data show CDR1 as WSHSY and CDR2 as SAAADI. V dropped 10 bases and J dropped 0 bases, with 19 bases sitting between them. CDR3 sequence: CATLRGTGSSYEQYF. CDR3 in DNA: TGCGCCACCCTGAGGGGCACAGGAAGCTCCTACGAGCAGTACTTC.

The CDR3 protein is CASSLEQGWGETQYF. The CDR3, as DNA: TGTGCCAGCAGCTTGGAACAGGGGTGGGGAGAGACCCAGTACTTC. The genes are TRBV5-6 and TRBJ2-5; 7 nucleotides line up with TRBD1. The trim removed 0 bases at V and 4 bases at J, leaving 6 bases unmatched. CDR1 is SGHDT, CDR2 YYEEEE, per germline. CDR3 size: 15 residues. The full variable domain, completed using reference TRBV5-6 and TRBJ2-5, is DAGVTQSPTHLIKTRGQQVTLRCSPKSGHDTVSWYQQALGQGPQFIFQYYEEEERQRGNFPDRFSGHQFPNYSSELNVNALLLGDSALYLCASSLEQGWGETQYFGPGTRLLVL.

This chain uses TRBV2 with TRBJ1-5, with 8 bases lining up with TRBD1. Per germline, CDR1 SNHLY and CDR2 FYNNEI. J gave up 5 bases and V 6 bases, and 6 bases lay outside the gene matches. This CDR3 has 14 amino acids. In DNA, the CDR3 is TGTGCCAGCAGCCTACAGGGGGGTGATCAGCCCCAGCATTTT. Translated, it gives CASSLQGGDQPQHF.

The chain recombines TRBV18 with TRBJ2-4; 8 nucleotides match TRBD1. Germline CDR1 and CDR2: KGHSH and LQKENI. V lost 1 base to trimming and J lost 5 bases; unmatched junction nucleotides: 4. The CDR3 spans 15 residues. Written as DNA, the CDR3 is TGTGCCAGCTCACCACTACAGGGGGATCAAAACATTCAGTACTTC. Protein product: CASSPLQGDQNIQYF.

This clone was seen a single time. J is TRBJ2-3 and V is TRBV19; the D is unclear. The length of the CDR3 is 14 residues. Trimming stripped 6 bases from V and 2 bases from J, with 12 bases between. Per the germline V gene, CDR1 is LNHDA and CDR2 is SQIVND (reference sequence). CDR3 residues: CASRTRETTDTQYF. As DNA, the CDR3 is TGTGCCAGTAGAACGAGAGAGACCACAGATACGCAGTATTTT.

The CDR3 protein is CASSIQGVDNSPLHF. CDR3 coding DNA: TGTGCCAGTAGTATACAGGGGGTGGATAATTCACCCCTCCACTTT. The chain recombines TRBV19 with TRBJ1-6; 7 bases are a match to TRBD1. Germline loops: CDR1 LNHDA, CDR2 SQIVND (reference sequence). The CDR3 sequence is 15 residues long. Germline trimming cut 2 bases from V and 5 bases from J; bases unmatched to any gene: 3.

This rearrangement joins TRBV5-4 to TRBJ2-1, with 8 bases identical to TRBD2. V lost 3 bases to trimming and J lost 4 bases; unmatched junction nucleotides: 6. The CDR3 is 15 residues long. Germline-derived CDR1 and CDR2 are SGHNT and YYREEE (reference sequence). The CDR3 DNA is TGTGCCAGCAGCTCACGGGAGGGTTTGTACAATGAGCAGTTCTTC. Translation: CASSSREGLYNEQFF.

The rearrangement links TRBV19 to TRBJ1-5; D ambiguous. Per the germline V gene, CDR1 is LNHDA and CDR2 is SQIVND (reference sequence). The CDR3 contains 16 residues. Trimming cost V 4 bases and J 6 bases, with 19 bases left between them. The chain's CDR3 is CASSTLHYVVLQPQHF. The CDR3 DNA reads as TGTGCCAGTAGTACCCTCCACTACGTGGTCCTTCAGCCCCAGCATTTT.

This rearrangement joins TRBV6-5 to TRBJ1-4; perhaps TRBD1 as D (5 bases). The CDR3 totals 13 residues. CDR1 and CDR2 from the germline V gene are MNHEY and SVGAGI. V shed 6 bases and J shed 5 bases, with 10 bases lying between them. The DNA of the CDR3 is TGTGCCAGCAGCCGACAGTTCAATGAAAAACTGTTTTTT. Encoded protein: CASSRQFNEKLFF.

Details on this clone: The same CDR3 can be traced to other DNA sequences in this sample. The chain couples TRBV6-1 to TRBJ1-4, with D possibly TRBD1 on 6 matching bases. This CDR3 region has 14 residues. Trimming removed 3 bases from V and 7 bases from J, with 12 bases in between. CDR1 is MNHNS and CDR2 is SASEGT in the germline V gene. CDR3 amino acids: CASSDGGLGEKLFF. In DNA form, the CDR3 reads TGTGCCAGCAGTGACGGGGGGCTGGGTGAAAAACTGTTTTTT.

The chain employs TRBV30 and TRBJ2-7; possibly TRBD1 for D (6 bases). Trimming removed 3 bases at V and 2 bases at J, with 8 bases between. Germline-derived CDR1 and CDR2 are GTSNPN and SVGIG (reference sequence). The CDR3 sequence is 12 residues long. The CDR3 sequence: CAWRRTAYEQYF. The CDR3 DNA is TGTGCCTGGAGGAGGACAGCCTACGAGCAGTACTTC. The full variable domain, with the rest looked up from reference TRBV30 and TRBJ2-7, is SQTIHQWPATLVQPVGSPLSLECTVEGTSNPNLYWYRQAAGRGLQLLFYSVGIGQISSEVPQNLSASRPQDRQFILSSKKLLLSDSGFYLCAWRRTAYEQYFGPGTRLTVT.

The J gene is TRBJ2-5, the V gene TRBV11-2; maybe TRBD2 (7 bases). Germline loops: CDR1 SGHAT, CDR2 FQNNGV. This CDR3 comprises 14 residues. V gave up 5 bases and J gave up 4 bases, with 14 bases separating them. CDR3 in amino acids: CASSGGALGETQYF. The CDR3 DNA sequence: TGTGCCAGCAGCGGGGGGGCTCTCGGAGAGACCCAGTACTTC.

This chain uses TRBV5-4 with TRBJ1-1; TRBD1 is a possible D gene (5 bases). CDR1 is SGHNT, CDR2 YYREEE, per germline (reference sequence). This CDR3 contains 15 residues. Deletions cut 0 bases from V and 1 base from J, with 10 bases between. CDR3 amino acids: CASSLERGSNTEAFF. The CDR3 region has the DNA TGTGCCAGCAGCTTGGAAAGGGGTTCGAACACTGAAGCTTTCTTT.

The chain has TRBV30 and TRBJ1-5; tentatively, D is TRBD1 (5 bases). Germline assignment: CDR1 GTSNPN and CDR2 SVGIG (reference sequence). With 3 bases removed from V and 1 base from J, the gap between germline ends came to 13 bases. The CDR3 is 15 residues long. The CDR3 reads CAWSRPDRSNQPQHF. The DNA for the CDR3 is TGTGCCTGGAGCAGGCCTGACAGAAGCAATCAGCCCCAGCATTTT.

This clone has just a few counts. This sequence joins TRBV5-1 and TRBJ1-5; 8 positions match TRBD1. In germline, CDR1 is SGHRS, CDR2 YFSETQ. The junction had 9 bases not matched to a gene; V was cut back by 0 bases and J by 10 bases. The CDR3 extends over 15 amino acids. Here the CDR3 DNA reads TGCGCCAGCAGCTTGGAGGGGACAGGATCGCAACCCCAGCATTTT. Its protein is CASSLEGTGSQPQHF. Full variable domain (rest looked up from reference TRBV5-1 and TRBJ1-5): KAGVTQTPRYLIKTRGQQVTLSCSPISGHRSVSWYQQTPGQGLQFLFEYFSETQRNKGNFPGRFSGRQFSNSRSEMNVSTLELGDSALYLCASSLEGTGSQPQHFGDGTRLSIL.

This clone was seen once. Other DNA sequences from this sample encode an identical CDR3 as well. The rearrangement uses TRBV5-1 and TRBJ1-3; D call uncertain. CDR1 and CDR2 from the germline V gene are SGHRS and YFSETQ. The CDR3 has 14 amino acids. Trimming left V 3 bases short and J 4 bases short, with 11 bases between. The CDR3 DNA is TGCGCCAGCAGCTCGGGTGGCAGCGGAAACACCATATATTTT. This translates into CASSSGGSGNTIYF. Full variable domain (rest looked up from reference TRBV5-1 and TRBJ1-3): KAGVTQTPRYLIKTRGQQVTLSCSPISGHRSVSWYQQTPGQGLQFLFEYFSETQRNKGNFPGRFSGRQFSNSRSEMNVSTLELGDSALYLCASSSGGSGNTIYFGEGSWLTVV.